This TCR beta chain was sequenced for a study of blood T cell repertoires in COVID-19. The protocol was immunoSEQ multiplex PCR, while the TCRdb copy is restricted to in-frame clones and leaves out a portion. The top ten clones hold about 2.2% of a sample with 250,000 to 350,000 clones, about nine tenths of them seen once. Specimen: peripheral blood. This receptor was identified in a woman aged 45-65 years who had recovered from COVID-19.

The CDR3 loop reads CASSLARGAVGFGYTF. The CDR3 DNA sequence: TGCGCCAGCAGCTTGGCCCGTGGGGCGGTCGGCTTTGGCTACACCTTC. The rearrangement uses TRBV5-1 and TRBJ1-2, with D possibly matching TRBD1 (5 bases). Germline V gives CDR1 SGHRS, CDR2 YFSETQ. The CDR3 length is 16 residues. The V end lost 0 bases, the J end lost 7 bases, and 19 bases lay between the germline ends.